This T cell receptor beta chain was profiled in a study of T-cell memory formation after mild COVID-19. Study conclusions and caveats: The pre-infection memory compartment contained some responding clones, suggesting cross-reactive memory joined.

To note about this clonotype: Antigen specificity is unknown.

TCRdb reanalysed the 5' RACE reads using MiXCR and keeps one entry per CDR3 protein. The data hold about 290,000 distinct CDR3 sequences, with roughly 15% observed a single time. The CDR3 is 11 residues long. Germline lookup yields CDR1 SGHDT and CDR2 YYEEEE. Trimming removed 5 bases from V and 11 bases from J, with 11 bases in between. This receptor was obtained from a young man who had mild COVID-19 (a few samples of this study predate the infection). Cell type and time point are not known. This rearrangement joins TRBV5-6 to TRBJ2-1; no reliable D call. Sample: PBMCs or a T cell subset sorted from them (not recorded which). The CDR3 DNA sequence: TGTGCCAGCAGTCACCAGATTAAGCAGTTCTTC. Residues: CASSHQIKQFF.